This TCR beta chain is from a study of Graves' ophthalmopathy and Graves' hyperthyroidism. For the study at large: Peripheral blood sampling preceded any treatment and occurred at initial diagnosis.

Hyperthyroidism showing no ophthalmopathy within 18 months of follow-up was stable. The diagnostic workup employed clinical symptoms, serum thyroxine, TRAb, thyroid ultrasound and orbital computed tomography. In this sample, this clonotype turned up many times. Its antigen is unidentified. CDR3 regions of TCR beta were amplified from RNA transcripts. A first-round RT-PCR used HTBI primers, followed by a second-round multiplex PCR. TCRdb reprocessed the multiplex PCR reads via MiXCR and lists one record per CDR3 protein. The sample records about 420,000 distinct CDR3 sequences, around 20% being singletons. General study results and limits: Most expanded clonotypes in thyroid above 0.001 frequency also showed up in blood.

In germline, CDR1 is SGHAT, CDR2 FQNNGV. Trimming removed 1 base at V and 4 bases at J, with 17 bases between. CDR3 size: 16 residues. Sequencing was carried out using peripheral blood. The rearrangement joins TRBV11-2 to TRBJ2-7, with D hard to call. This receptor was taken from a woman under 30 with stable Graves' hyperthyroidism. This CDR3 is CASSLGLWAGRYEQYF. Here the CDR3 DNA reads TGTGCCAGCAGCTTAGGTCTTTGGGCAGGCCGGTACGAGCAGTACTTC.